The 10 T cell receptor beta chains given below trace back to one sample, sequenced in a study of blood T cell repertoires in COVID-19. Measured with immunoSEQ multiplex PCR; TCRdb has only the in-frame clones, and not every one. Of about 65,000 clones listed, 75% to 85% are singletons. The sequenced sample consisted of peripheral blood. These receptors came from a man older than 75 with acute or convalescent COVID-19.

The chain uses TRBV4-1 and TRBJ1-3; D is possibly TRBD1 (5 bases). Germline assignment: CDR1 MGHRA and CDR2 YSYEKL. Trimming cost V 7 bases and J 0 bases, with 10 bases left between them. The CDR3 sequence is 14 residues long. CDR3 in DNA: TGCGCCAGCACACAGACAGCCTCTGGAAACACCATATATTTT. Protein product: CASTQTASGNTIYF.

The chain couples TRBV29-1 to TRBJ1-2, with D tentatively TRBD1 (6 bases). The CDR3 is made up of 16 amino acids. Germline V gene lookup returns CDR1 SQVTM and CDR2 ANQGSEA. V dropped 0 bases and J dropped 4 bases, with 18 bases sitting between them. This chain's CDR3 is CSVEDQLPGAGYGYTF. The CDR3 DNA sequence: TGCAGCGTTGAAGATCAATTACCAGGGGCGGGCTATGGCTACACCTTC.

Here the CDR3 DNA reads TGTGCCAGCACCAAACAGGGAACGACGACTTTCTTT. Its translation: CASTKQGTTTFF. The V call is TRBV27, the J call TRBJ1-1, with D possibly TRBD1 on 6 matching bases. The CDR3 totals 12 residues. V shed 7 bases and J shed 12 bases, with 18 bases lying between them. Germline CDR1 reads MNHEY; CDR2 reads SMNVEV (reference sequence).

For the CDR3, the DNA is TGCGCCAGCAGCGATCGGACAGGGAGCACAGATACGCAGTATTTT. Amino acid sequence: CASSDRTGSTDTQYF. The chain uses TRBV5-1 and TRBJ2-3; 8 bases line up with TRBD1. The CDR3 totals 15 residues. V shed 4 bases and J 0 bases; nucleotides not matched to a gene: 4. Germline V gene data show CDR1 as SGHRS and CDR2 as YFSETQ. The full variable domain, rest sourced from reference TRBV5-1 and TRBJ2-3, is KAGVTQTPRYLIKTRGQQVTLSCSPISGHRSVSWYQQTPGQGLQFLFEYFSETQRNKGNFPGRFSGRQFSNSRSEMNVSTLELGDSALYLCASSDRTGSTDTQYFGPGTRLTVL.

Comment on this clone: The junction and the germline gene differ at one end; a read error may be behind it. The rearrangement links TRBV7-7 to TRBJ2-2, with D perhaps matching TRBD1 (5 bases). CDR3 length: 14 residues. Germline V gene data show CDR1 as SSHAT and CDR2 as FNYEAQ (reference sequence). CDR3 nucleotides: TGTGCTAGCAGCTTCGGACAGAACACCGGGGAGCTGTTTTTT. Translated: CASSFGQNTGELFF.

This sequence joins TRBV11-2 and TRBJ1-1; D remains ambiguous. CDR3 size: 13 residues. V gave up 5 bases and J gave up 4 bases, with 11 bases separating them. Germline CDR1 is SGHAT and CDR2 is FQNNGV. In DNA, the CDR3 is TGTGCCAGCAGCCGCCGACGGGGCACTGAAGCTTTCTTT. Translated: CASSRRRGTEAFF.

The chain recombines TRBV4-1 with TRBJ1-2, with a possible D match to TRBD1 (6 bases). The CDR3 extends over 13 amino acids. V lost 1 base, J lost 8 bases, and 11 bases lay in between. The germline V gene has CDR1 MGHRA and CDR2 YSYEKL. This CDR3 reads CASSQADRGGYTF. The CDR3 region has the DNA TGCGCCAGCAGCCAAGCGGACAGAGGAGGCTACACCTTC.

The chain joins TRBV4-1 to TRBJ1-2; 8 bases align to TRBD1. CDR1 is MGHRA and CDR2 is YSYEKL in the germline V gene. The CDR3 extends over 14 amino acids. V trimming: 3 bases; J trimming: 3 bases; junction bases outside the gene matches: 3. Here the CDR3 DNA reads TGCGCCAGCAGCCAGCAGGGACAGGACTATGGCTACACCTTC. Its translation is CASSQQGQDYGYTF.

As for this clone: The sample has other DNA sequences that encode this CDR3 too. V gene TRBV10-3 combines with J gene TRBJ1-4, with TRBD1 matching 7 bases. V trimming: 6 bases; J trimming: 5 bases; junction bases outside the gene matches: 6. CDR3 length: 14 amino acids. The germline V gene has CDR1 ENHRY and CDR2 SYGVKD. The CDR3 nucleotides are TGTGCCATCAGCCCCGGGACAGAGAATGAAAAACTGTTTTTT. Amino acids: CAISPGTENEKLFF.

The chain employs TRBV7-2 and TRBJ2-7; TRBD1 agrees at 8 bases. This CDR3 comprises 14 residues. V gave up 6 bases and J gave up 6 bases; unmatched junction bases: 10. CDR1 and CDR2 (germline): SGHTA, FQGNSA. CDR3 nucleotides: TGTGCCAGCAGACCCGGGACAGGATCCGGCGAGCAGTACTTC. Protein sequence: CASRPGTGSGEQYF.